This is a list of T cell receptor beta chains from one sample in a study of blood T cells in healthy people across ages. TCRdb redid the calling of the 5' RACE reads with MiXCR, one entry per CDR3 protein. The table lists 1 million or so distinct CDR3 sequences, under 55% of them singletons, with approximately 20% in the top ten. The sample taken for sequencing was blood. Source of these receptors: a woman aged 60 to 75 in good health. The CDR3 runs from the conserved cysteine through the conserved F or W. Clone size, where shown, is once, few, many, or a class for clones that have expanded.

j_gene	abundance	len	v_gene	CDR3aa
TRBJ2-7	few	12	TRBV11-2	CASSQTSVGQYF
TRBJ2-3	few	14	TRBV13	CASLRTSSTDTQYF
TRBJ1-2	few	17	TRBV28	CASSFADRTRDNYGYTF
TRBJ1-2	few	13	TRBV2	CASSEAGDYGYTF
TRBJ2-7	few	15	TRBV20-1	CSARDRRAAYDEQYF
TRBJ2-7	.	15	TRBV20-1	CSARDGGRLSYEQYF
TRBJ1-3	few	15	TRBV7-6	CASSSGPTSGNTIYF
TRBJ1-2	.	15	TRBV18	CASSPPGTSNYGYTF
TRBJ2-1	.	18	TRBV14	CASSQVSLAGGRYNEQFF
TRBJ2-7	.	14	TRBV12-3/TRBV12-4	CASSFRTGYHEQYF
TRBJ2-6	.	13	TRBV6-5	CASTRFGANVLTF
TRBJ2-3	.	16	TRBV7-2	CASSPGQGIHTDTRYF
TRBJ2-6	.	15	TRBV21-1	CASSNLGDGANVLTF
TRBJ2-7	.	13	TRBV20-1	CSAWDRDSLEQYF
TRBJ2-3	few	16	TRBV5-1	CASSSALAGGGDTQYF
TRBJ2-1	few	13	TRBV7-6	CASSPKRENEQFF
TRBJ2-1	.	16	TRBV7-8	CASSSPPAGYNNEQFF
TRBJ2-7	.	16	TRBV5-6	CASSPIELAEVSEQYF
TRBJ2-7	.	15	TRBV7-2	CASSHRTGWYSEQYF
TRBJ2-5	.	14	TRBV24-1	CATSDSPSQETQYF
TRBJ2-3	few	18	TRBV3-1	CASSQDYPAEIYTDTQYF
TRBJ2-7	.	15	TRBV10-3	CAISESGGRGYEQYF
TRBJ2-1	.	12	TRBV11-3	CASSLLENEQFF
TRBJ2-7	.	15	TRBV7-2	CASSASGGYLYEQYF
TRBJ2-3	.	14	TRBV4-1	CASSQSPLEDTQYF
TRBJ2-3	.	15	TRBV6-5	CASRLAGVRADTQYF
.	.	15	TRBV11-2	CASSLGPGGRETQYF
TRBJ2-7	.	15	TRBV5-5	CASSLGGLLPYEQYF
TRBJ1-2	few	14	TRBV5-6	CASSLGPEGHGYTF
TRBJ2-4	.	16	TRBV12-3/TRBV12-4	CASSFPGQIAKNIQYF
TRBJ2-7	many	16	TRBV20-1	CSARVLAGTGFNEQYF
TRBJ2-7	.	13	TRBV28	CASGRVLSYEQYF